This TCR beta chain was recorded in a study of CD8 T cells in Susac syndrome. Healthy donors constituted the controls, which were matched for age and sex. Negative isolation yielded the CD8+ and CD4+ T cells, while FACS enriched the TEMRA cells. Trimming cost V 5 bases and J 7 bases; bases outside gene matches: 8. Germline V gene data show CDR1 as DFQATT and CDR2 as SNEGSKA (reference sequence). This CDR3 has 14 residues. RNA amounts of about 0.5 to 1 ug underwent reverse transcription with random hexamers. Across 54 Vbeta and 13 Jbeta, immunoSEQ multiplex PCR amplified TCR beta CDR3. TCRdb processed the immunoSEQ multiplex PCR reads anew with MiXCR; each CDR3 protein has one entry. The sample contains about 80,000 distinct CDR3 sequences, around 94% of which appear only once. As concerns this clonotype: Its antigen is currently unknown.

Points from the study as a whole: Acknowledgment was made by the study that its TCR sequencing and HLA analysis involved a relatively small number of individuals.

The V gene is TRBV20-1, the J gene TRBJ1-5; TRBD1 matches 10 bases. The sample consisted of CD8+ T cells from PBMCs. The source of this sequence is a human donor in good health. This CDR3 reads CSAEGTGANQPQHF. The CDR3 DNA reads TGCAGTGCTGAGGGGACAGGGGCCAACCAGCCCCAGCATTTT.